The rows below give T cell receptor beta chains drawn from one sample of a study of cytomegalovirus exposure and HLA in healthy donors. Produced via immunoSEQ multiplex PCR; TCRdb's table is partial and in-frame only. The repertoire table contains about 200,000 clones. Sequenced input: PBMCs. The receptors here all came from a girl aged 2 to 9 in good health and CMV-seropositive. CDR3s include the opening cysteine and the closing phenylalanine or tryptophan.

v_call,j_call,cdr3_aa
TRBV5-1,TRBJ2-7,CASAQGSGAYEQYF
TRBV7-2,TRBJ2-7,CASSRTGAPTYEQYF
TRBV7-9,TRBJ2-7,CASSPLRDRVYEQYF
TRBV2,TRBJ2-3,CASRSGQDWTDTQYF
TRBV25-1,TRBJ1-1,CASSINTEAFF
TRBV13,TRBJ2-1,CASSSQLAADNEQFF
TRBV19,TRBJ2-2,CASSVTSLHTGELFF
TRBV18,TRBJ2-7,CASSPQGWDRAYEQYF
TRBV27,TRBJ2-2,CASSFPIGQKRPRREGTGELFF
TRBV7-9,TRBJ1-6,CASSLANSPLHF
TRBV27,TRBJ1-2,CASSLGQTNYGYTF
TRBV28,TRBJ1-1,CASPMNTEAFF
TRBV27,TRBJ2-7,CASSLSAGPLYEQYF
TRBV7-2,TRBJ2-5,CASSLTVEETQYF
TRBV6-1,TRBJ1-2,CASSEARHLYGYTF
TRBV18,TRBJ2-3,CASSPTPVGTPQSDTQYF
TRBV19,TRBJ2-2,CASEQGARTGELFF
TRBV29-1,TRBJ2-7,CSVVSQGVHEQYF
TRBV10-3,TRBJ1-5,CAISGNGDQPQHF
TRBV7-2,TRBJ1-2,CASSGQWGPSYGYTF
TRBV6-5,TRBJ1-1,CASSQPGHTEAFF
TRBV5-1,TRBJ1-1,CASSSAPGQLNTEAFF
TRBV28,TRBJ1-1,CASSLGGQRNTEAFF
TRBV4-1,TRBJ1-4,CASRTGQTNEKLFF
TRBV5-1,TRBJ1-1,CASRYTPGQVMNTEAFF
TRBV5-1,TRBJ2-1,CASSLDSSYNEQFF
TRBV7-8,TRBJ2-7,CASSLGGGYEQYF
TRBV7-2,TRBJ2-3,CASSLASGTSTDTQYF
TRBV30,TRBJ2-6,CAWSSGGAPSGANVLTF